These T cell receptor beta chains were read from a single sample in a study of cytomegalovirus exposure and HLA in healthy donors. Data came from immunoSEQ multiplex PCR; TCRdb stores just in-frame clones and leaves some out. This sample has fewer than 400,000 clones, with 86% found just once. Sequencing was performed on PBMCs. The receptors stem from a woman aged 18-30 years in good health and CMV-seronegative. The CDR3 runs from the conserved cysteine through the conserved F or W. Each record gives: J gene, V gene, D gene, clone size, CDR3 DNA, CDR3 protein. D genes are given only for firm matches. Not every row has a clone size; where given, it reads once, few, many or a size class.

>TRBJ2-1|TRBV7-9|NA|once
TGTGCCAGCAGCTTAGAAGCGGGCAATGAGCAGTTCTTC
CASSLEAGNEQFF
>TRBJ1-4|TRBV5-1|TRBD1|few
TGCGCCAGCAGCTCAGGGGGAACAACTAATGAAAAACTGTTTTTT
CASSSGGTTNEKLFF
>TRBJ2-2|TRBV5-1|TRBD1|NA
TGCGCCAGCAGCTATAGGACAGGGGACACCGGGGAGCTGTTTTTT
CASSYRTGDTGELFF
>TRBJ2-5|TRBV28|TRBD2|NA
TGTGCCAGCAGTTTCCTCGGGACTAGCGGGAGAGAGACCCAGTACTTC
CASSFLGTSGRETQYF
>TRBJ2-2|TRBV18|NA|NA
TGTGCCAGCTCACCACGGACAGAGAACACCGGGGAGCTGTTTTTT
CASSPRTENTGELFF
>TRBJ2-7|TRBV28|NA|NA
TGTGCCAGCAGTCCAAACTGGGCCTCCTACGAGCAGTACTTC
CASSPNWASYEQYF
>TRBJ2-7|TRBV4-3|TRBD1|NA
TGCGCCAGCAGCCAAATTGTAGGGACAGGGGAACACGAGCAGTACTTC
CASSQIVGTGEHEQYF
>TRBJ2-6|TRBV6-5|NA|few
TGTGCCAGCAGTTACTCGGCGGCTTCTGGGGCCAACGTCCTGACTTTC
CASSYSAASGANVLTF
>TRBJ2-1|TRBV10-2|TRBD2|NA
TGCGCCAGCAGTGAGGGTAGCGGGCTCAATGAGCAGTTCTTC
CASSEGSGLNEQFF
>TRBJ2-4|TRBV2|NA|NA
TGTGCCAGCAGAGAAACGACAGCTAGGAACATTCAGTACTTC
CASRETTARNIQYF
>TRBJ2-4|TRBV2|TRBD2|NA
TGTGCCAGCACTCCGGGGGGGTTCAAAAACATTCAGTACTTC
CASTPGGFKNIQYF
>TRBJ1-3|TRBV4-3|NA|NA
TGCGCCAGCAGCCAAGATGGGGCTTCCTCTGGAAACACCATATATTTT
CASSQDGASSGNTIYF
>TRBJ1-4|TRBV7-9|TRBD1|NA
TGTGCCAGCAGCCCACCCAGACAGGGAACTAATGAAAAACTGTTTTTT
CASSPPRQGTNEKLFF
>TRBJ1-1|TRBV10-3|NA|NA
TGTGCCACAGGGGATAACACTGAAGCTTTCTTT
CATGDNTEAFF
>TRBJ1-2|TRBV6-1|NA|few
TGTGCCAGCAGAGAGGGAAACTATGGCTACACCTTC
CASREGNYGYTF
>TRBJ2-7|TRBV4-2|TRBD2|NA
TGTGCCAGCAGCCCCTCCGGGACTAGCTCCTCCTACGAGCAGTACTTC
CASSPSGTSSSYEQYF
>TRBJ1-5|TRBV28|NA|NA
TGTGCCAGCAGTTTGGATGGACAACTCAATCAGCCCCAGCATTTT
CASSLDGQLNQPQHF
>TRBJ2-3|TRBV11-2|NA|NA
TGTGCCAGCAGCTTAGATGTAATGGCTAGCAGCACAGATACGCAGTATTTT
CASSLDVMASSTDTQYF
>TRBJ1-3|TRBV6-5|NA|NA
TGTGCCAGCAGTTACGAGCCGGGTTCCGGAAACACCATATATTTT
CASSYEPGSGNTIYF
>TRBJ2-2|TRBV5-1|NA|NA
TGCGCCAGCAGCTCACGATCCACAGGGAGCACCGGGGAGCTGTTTTTT
CASSSRSTGSTGELFF
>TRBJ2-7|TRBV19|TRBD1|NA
TGTGCCAGTAGTTCCCGGACAGGGGCGAGCTACGAGCAGTACTTC
CASSSRTGASYEQYF
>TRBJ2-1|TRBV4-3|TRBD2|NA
TGCGCCAGCAGCCAAGATGAAGGGACTAGCGGTTACAATGAGCAGTTCTTC
CASSQDEGTSGYNEQFF
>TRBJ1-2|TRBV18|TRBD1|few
TGTGCCAGCTCACCACCGGGACAGGGGAACTATGGCTACACCTTC
CASSPPGQGNYGYTF
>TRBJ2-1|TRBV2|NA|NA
TGTGCCAGCAGGTCTTTCGGGAGCTCCTACAATGAGCAGTTCTTC
CASRSFGSSYNEQFF
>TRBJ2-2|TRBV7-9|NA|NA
TGTGCCAGCAGCTCACCGGGACAGAACACCGGGGAGCTGTTTTTT
CASSSPGQNTGELFF
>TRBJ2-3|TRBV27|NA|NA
TGTGCCAGCAGTTTCAGCGGGAGCACAGATACGCAGTATTTT
CASSFSGSTDTQYF
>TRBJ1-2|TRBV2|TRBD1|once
TGTGCCAGCAGTGAACCCGACAGGGGCGGAAACGGTTACACCTTC
CASSEPDRGGNGYTF
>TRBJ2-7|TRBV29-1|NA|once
TGCAGCGTTGAAGGGCGGGCGGGTGGCTCCTACGAGCAGTACTTC
CSVEGRAGGSYEQYF
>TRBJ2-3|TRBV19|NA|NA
TGTGCCAGTGGGGGACCGCGGGGCAGGGGGTCCACAGATACGCAGTATTTT
CASGGPRGRGSTDTQYF
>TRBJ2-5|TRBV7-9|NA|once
TGTGCCAGCAGCTATTGGGACAACGCGGAGACCCAGTACTTC
CASSYWDNAETQYF
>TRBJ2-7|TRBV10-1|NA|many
TGCGCCAGCAGTGACGGCGGGGAAAGCTCCTACGAGCAGTACTTC
CASSDGGESSYEQYF
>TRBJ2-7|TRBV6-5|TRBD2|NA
TGTGCCAGCAGTTACTCGATGACGGGAGGAAACTACGAGCAGTACTTC
CASSYSMTGGNYEQYF
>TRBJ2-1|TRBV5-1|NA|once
TGCGCCAGCAGCATACTACAGGAACGAGGAGACGGGGAGCAGTTCTTC
CASSILQERGDGEQFF
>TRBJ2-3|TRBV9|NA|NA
TGTGCCAGCAAGGGACTGCTAACAGATACGCAGTATTTT
CASKGLLTDTQYF
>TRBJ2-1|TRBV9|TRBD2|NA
TGTGCCAGCAGCGTAGGGACTAGAGGGAACAATGAGCAGTTCTTC
CASSVGTRGNNEQFF
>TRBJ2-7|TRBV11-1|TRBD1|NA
TGTGCCAGCAGCTTAGCCTTGACAGGGGCAACCTACGAGCAGTACTTC
CASSLALTGATYEQYF
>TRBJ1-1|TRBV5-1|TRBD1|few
TGCGCCAGCAGCTTGGTGGGACAGGGTGAGACTGAAGCTTTCTTT
CASSLVGQGETEAFF
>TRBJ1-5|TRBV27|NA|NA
TGTGCCAGCAGTTTAAGGGGAGGCGGGGGTCAGCCCCAGCATTTT
CASSLRGGGGQPQHF
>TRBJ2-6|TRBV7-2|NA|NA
TGTGCCAGCAGCTTACGTGCACTCTCTGGGGCCAACGTCCTGACTTTC
CASSLRALSGANVLTF
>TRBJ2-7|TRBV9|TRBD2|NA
TGTGCCAGCAGCCTCACTGCGGGAGGGTCCTACGAGCAGTACTTC
CASSLTAGGSYEQYF
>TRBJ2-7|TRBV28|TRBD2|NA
TGTGCCAGCAGCCCGGCTGGGGCGGGAGAATACGAGCAGTACTTC
CASSPAGAGEYEQYF
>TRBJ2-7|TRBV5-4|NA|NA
TGTGCCAGCAGCTTTACAGGGTTCCCGTACGAGCAGTACTTC
CASSFTGFPYEQYF
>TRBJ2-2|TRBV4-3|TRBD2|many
TGCGCCAGCAGCCAAGAACCAGCGGGAGGCATGAGCACCGGGGAGCTGTTTTTT
CASSQEPAGGMSTGELFF
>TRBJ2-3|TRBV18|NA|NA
TGTGCCAGCTCACCCATCTCCGTATCCGGGACTACAGATACGCAGTATTTT
CASSPISVSGTTDTQYF
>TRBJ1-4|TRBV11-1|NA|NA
TGTGCCAGCAGCCTTAACACAGCAACTAGAGAAAAACTGTTTTTT
CASSLNTATREKLFF
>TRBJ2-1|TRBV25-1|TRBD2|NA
TGTGCCAGCAGTGTGAGCGGGAACTACAATGAGCAGTTCTTC
CASSVSGNYNEQFF
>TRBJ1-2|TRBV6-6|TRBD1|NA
TGTGCCAGCAGACCCCGACAGGGGTCTGGCTACACCTTC
CASRPRQGSGYTF
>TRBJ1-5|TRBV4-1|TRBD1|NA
TGCGCCAGCAGCCTGGGACAGGGGAAAGGTCAGCCCCAGCATTTT
CASSLGQGKGQPQHF
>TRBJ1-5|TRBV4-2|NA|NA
TGTGCCAGCAGCCAAGACCCAGGGGACCTGGGCAATCAGCCCCAGCATTTT
CASSQDPGDLGNQPQHF
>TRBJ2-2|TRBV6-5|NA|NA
TGTGCCAGCACTCCGGGAGCAGAAAACACCGGGGAGCTGTTTTTT
CASTPGAENTGELFF
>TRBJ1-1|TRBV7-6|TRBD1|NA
TGTGCCAGCAGCTTAGGACAGGGCGACACTGAAGCTTTCTTT
CASSLGQGDTEAFF
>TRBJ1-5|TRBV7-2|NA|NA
TGTGCCAGCAGCCCCCCATATCCGGATCAGCCCCAGCATTTT
CASSPPYPDQPQHF
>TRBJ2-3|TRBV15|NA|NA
TGTGCCACCAGCAGAGATTGGGCAGGGTGGCGGTATTTT
CATSRDWAGWRYF